This T cell receptor (beta chain) was found in a study of blood T cell repertoires in COVID-19. Study-wide context: T cells, B-cell-depleted T cells, or PBMCs supplied cDNA or gDNA.

V lost 3 bases to trimming and J lost 2 bases; unmatched junction nucleotides: 10. This CDR3 has 16 residues. The germline CDR1 and CDR2 sequences are KGHSY and FQNENV. Patients of the Seattle cohort, enrolled during active infection, were followed longitudinally. Profiled with immunoSEQ multiplex PCR; TCRdb holds only in-frame clones, not every one. The data hold about 230,000 clones, with about 83% observed a single time. The genes are TRBV16 and TRBJ2-7; 7 nucleotides match TRBD1. Sequencing input: peripheral blood. This TCR came from a woman in her thirties with COVID-19, enrolled during active disease. The CDR3 spells CASSHKTGLGTYEQYF. As DNA, the CDR3 is TGTGCCAGCAGCCATAAGACAGGGCTGGGAACCTACGAGCAGTACTTC.